Shown below are 25 T cell receptor beta chains from a single sample sequenced in a study of OX40 agonist ivuxolimab in advanced cancers. Clones were sequenced by immunoSEQ multiplex PCR, and TCRdb holds only the in-frame ones, with some missing. The data contain around 58,000 clones, roughly 93% of them singletons. The starting material was CD4+ or CD8+ T cells sorted from blood, obtained in a trial of the OX40 agonist ivuxolimab. The origin of the receptors is an adult with an advanced solid tumor such as melanoma, head and neck, liver or kidney cancer.

The rearrangement joins TRBV5-1 to TRBJ2-2; 9 bases line up with TRBD2. From germline, CDR1 is SGHRS and CDR2 YFSETQ. Unmatched junction bases numbered 3, after V lost 6 bases and J lost 6 bases. The CDR3 loop spans 13 amino acids. The CDR3 sequence: CASTREGPGELFF. CDR3 in DNA: TGCGCCAGCACGCGGGAGGGCCCCGGGGAGCTGTTTTTT.

The genes are TRBV27 and TRBJ2-1, with 11 bases aligning to TRBD2. CDR3 length: 14 residues. V was pared by 5 bases and J by 15 bases, with 12 bases of the junction left unmatched. Germline V gene sequence: CDR1 MNHEY, CDR2 SMNVEV (reference sequence). CDR3 sequence reads: CASSQTIAGGPPFF. The DNA of the CDR3 is TGTGCCAGCAGTCAAACCATAGCGGGAGGGCCTCCGTTCTTC.

This sequence joins TRBV15 and TRBJ2-3; the D gene is possibly TRBD2 (6 bases). The CDR3 runs to 17 residues. CDR1 is LNHNV, CDR2 YYDKDF, per germline (reference sequence). V lost 3 bases, J lost 0 bases, and 16 bases lay in between. CDR3 protein: CATSSKVVAASTDTQYF. The DNA for the CDR3 is TGTGCCACCAGCAGCAAGGTGGTAGCGGCCAGCACAGATACGCAGTATTTT.

The chain is built from TRBV6-5 and TRBJ2-7, with D maybe TRBD1 (5 bases). The CDR3 is 14 residues long. Deletions cut 1 base from V and 4 bases from J, with 11 bases between. Per the germline V gene, CDR1 is MNHEY and CDR2 is SVGAGI. CDR3 DNA sequence: TGTGCCAGCAGTTACTTCCAGGGTTCATACGAGCAGTACTTC. Translation: CASSYFQGSYEQYF.

The chain joins TRBV6-5 to TRBJ1-4; D unresolved. Trimming took 2 bases from V and 2 from J, leaving 9 bases between them. Germline V gene data show CDR1 as MNHEY and CDR2 as SVGAGI. The CDR3 totals 15 residues. The CDR3 loop reads CASSYVGRTNEKLFF. DNA for the CDR3: TGTGCCAGCAGTTACGTCGGAAGGACTAATGAAAAACTGTTTTTT.

The chain employs TRBV27 and TRBJ2-1, with D uncertain. The V end was cut by 3 bases, the J end by 5 bases, with 2 bases between. The CDR3 covers 11 residues. Germline V gene lookup returns CDR1 MNHEY and CDR2 SMNVEV (reference sequence). This CDR3 reads CASSFHNEQFF. CDR3 DNA: TGTGCCAGCAGTTTCCACAATGAGCAGTTCTTC.

The chain joins TRBV7-8 to TRBJ2-1; 7 bases fit TRBD2. The CDR3 runs to 16 residues. Germline V gene lookup returns CDR1 SGHVS and CDR2 FQNEAQ. Losses at the gene ends were 1 base for V and 4 bases for J; bases not matched to a gene: 7. The CDR3 loop reads CASSLVRGRGYNEQFF. DNA of the CDR3: TGTGCCAGCAGCTTAGTACGCGGGAGAGGGTACAATGAGCAGTTCTTC.

This clone has only one observation. Germline is not matched at one junction end, which may reflect a read error. The chain couples TRBV7-7 to TRBJ2-3; D might be TRBD1 or TRBD2, each matching 5 bases. From germline, CDR1 is SSHAT and CDR2 FNYEAQ (reference sequence). This CDR3 has 13 amino acids. The CDR3 DNA reads as TGTGCTAGCAGCGTGTGGGGCGGGGATACGCAGTATTTT. This translates into CASSVWGGDTQYF.

On this clone: Other DNA sequences in this sample translate to the same CDR3. This chain uses TRBV5-4 with TRBJ2-7; no clear D. The CDR3 runs to 13 residues. CDR1 and CDR2 (germline): SGHNT, YYREEE (reference sequence). Trimming pared 4 bases from V and 3 bases from J, leaving 11 bases between. In DNA form, the CDR3 reads TGTGCCAGCAGCCCGGACGGCATCTACGAGCAGTACTTC. Its protein is CASSPDGIYEQYF.

The V and J genes are TRBV5-4 and TRBJ2-5; D remains unclear. With 0 bases removed from V and 4 bases from J, the gap between germline ends came to 13 bases. Germline-derived CDR1 and CDR2 are SGHNT and YYREEE (reference sequence). This CDR3 spans 15 amino acids. CDR3 coding DNA: TGTGCCAGCAGCTTGGGAACTTCCCCGGGAGAGACCCAGTACTTC. Amino acid sequence: CASSLGTSPGETQYF.

The V and J genes are TRBV7-9 and TRBJ2-7, with D uncertain. The V gene's germline CDR1 is SEHNR and CDR2 FQNEAQ (reference sequence). The V and J ends lost 1 base and 3 bases respectively, with 7 bases between them. The CDR3 covers 13 residues. This chain's CDR3 is CASSLGRIYEQYF. CDR3 nucleotides: TGTGCCAGCAGCTTAGGACGAATCTACGAGCAGTACTTC.

J is TRBJ1-1 and V is TRBV5-5; D unresolved. The V end lost 4 bases, the J end lost 3 bases, and 10 bases lay between the germline ends. The CDR3 loop spans 13 amino acids. The germline gives CDR1 SGHKS, CDR2 YYEKEE (reference sequence). CDR3 in DNA: TGTGCCAGCAGCCTCGGACGAGACACTGAAGCTTTCTTT. The encoded protein is CASSLGRDTEAFF. Drawing the rest from reference TRBV5-5 and TRBJ1-1, the complete variable domain is DAGVTQSPTHLIKTRGQQVTLRCSPISGHKSVSWYQQVLGQGPQFIFQYYEKEERGRGNFPDRFSARQFPNYSSELNVNALLLGDSALYLCASSLGRDTEAFFGQGTRLTVV.

The genes are TRBV2 and TRBJ1-1; D gene uncertain. Germline CDR1 SNHLY, CDR2 FYNNEI. V lost 6 bases and J lost 1, with 12 bases in between. This CDR3 comprises 14 residues. CDR3 in DNA: TGTGCCAGCAGAGCTAGTACAGCGAACACTGAAGCTTTCTTT. Translated: CASRASTANTEAFF.

The J gene is TRBJ1-1, the V gene TRBV19, with 7 bases fitting TRBD1. Trimming at V came to 6 bases and at J to 0 bases, leaving 7 bases not matched to a gene. The CDR3 is made up of 15 amino acids. Germline-derived CDR1 and CDR2 are LNHDA and SQIVND (reference sequence). The CDR3 is CASRLTGVMNTEAFF. The DNA of the CDR3 is TGTGCCAGTAGACTCACAGGGGTTATGAACACTGAAGCTTTCTTT.

The chain joins TRBV7-6 to TRBJ1-1; D possibly corresponds to TRBD1 (5 bases). Trimming shortened V by 7 bases and J by 0 bases, and 15 bases separated the two germline ends. The CDR3 has 15 amino acids. From germline, CDR1 is SGHVS and CDR2 FNYEAQ. The CDR3 DNA reads TGTGCCAGCACCAACCGGGGGACCATGAACACTGAAGCTTTCTTT. Its translation is CASTNRGTMNTEAFF.

The chain recombines TRBV9 with TRBJ2-7; 9 bases are a match to TRBD1. Unmatched junction bases numbered 5, after V lost 4 bases and J lost 3 bases. There are 14 residues in the CDR3. Germline V gene lookup returns CDR1 SGDLS and CDR2 YYNGEE. In DNA, the CDR3 is TGTGCCAGCAGCTTGGGACAGGGAAACTACGAGCAGTACTTC. Protein: CASSLGQGNYEQYF.

Only one count was recorded for this clone. This chain connects TRBV7-6 to TRBJ2-1, with 14 bases that match TRBD2. CDR3 length equals 20 residues. Germline V gene lookup returns CDR1 SGHVS and CDR2 FNYEAQ. The V gene end was trimmed by 2 bases and the J gene end by 6 bases; junction bases not matched to a gene: 15. The CDR3 DNA is TGTGCCAGCAGCTTAAATCTCTTCGTGACCGGGACTAGCGGGAGCAATGAGCAGTTCTTC. Its protein product is CASSLNLFVTGTSGSNEQFF.

The chain carries TRBV6-5 and TRBJ1-3; no definite D call. The CDR3 length is 13 residues. The V end was cut by 3 bases, the J end by 2 bases, with 5 bases between. Germline CDR1 and CDR2: MNHEY and SVGAGI. The DNA for the CDR3 is TGTGCCAGCAGTTATATCCCTGGAAACACCATATATTTT. It yields the protein CASSYIPGNTIYF.

This clone occurred a few times. The chain couples TRBV9 to TRBJ2-1; no firm D call. The CDR3 is made up of 15 amino acids. Germline CDR1 SGDLS, CDR2 YYNGEE. Trimming took 0 bases from V and 2 from J, leaving 9 bases between them. CDR3 sequence (DNA): TGTGCCAGCAGCGTAGAGAGATGGCCCTACAATGAGCAGTTCTTC. As protein: CASSVERWPYNEQFF.

The sample holds one count of this clone. The chain couples TRBV19 to TRBJ2-7, with 15 positions matching TRBD2. Germline V gene lookup returns CDR1 LNHDA and CDR2 SQIVND (reference sequence). The J segment lost 2 bases and the V segment lost 3 bases, leaving 5 bases of the junction unmatched. The CDR3 loop spans 17 amino acids. The CDR3: CASSMGLAGGKPYEQYF. CDR3 in DNA: TGTGCCAGTAGTATGGGACTAGCGGGAGGTAAACCCTACGAGCAGTACTTC.

The gene calls are TRBV27 and TRBJ1-5; 8 bases agree with TRBD1. Looked up from germline, CDR1 is MNHEY and CDR2 is SMNVEV (reference sequence). Losses at the gene ends were 10 bases for V and 7 bases for J; bases not matched to a gene: 9. The CDR3 sequence is 13 residues long. As DNA, the CDR3 is TGTGCCACCCAACAGGGGGTTACCCAGCCCCAGCATTTT. Its protein is CATQQGVTQPQHF.

The chain recombines TRBV11-1 with TRBJ2-7; D is undetermined. This CDR3 spans 13 amino acids. CDR1 and CDR2 from the germline V gene are SGHAT and FQDESV (reference sequence). Trimming removed 3 bases at V and 4 bases at J, with 10 bases between. CDR3 protein: CASSLGRLYEQYF. For the CDR3, the DNA is TGTGCCAGCAGCTTGGGCAGACTTTACGAGCAGTACTTC.

The rearrangement joins TRBV13 to TRBJ1-1; TRBD1 is a possible D gene (5 bases). Trimming left V 4 bases short and J 1 base short, with 10 bases between. This CDR3 contains 14 residues. Germline loops: CDR1 PRHDT, CDR2 FYEKMQ (reference sequence). CDR3 coding DNA: TGTGCCAGCAGCTCCGGGGCCTCGAACACTGAAGCTTTCTTT. The encoded protein is CASSSGASNTEAFF.

This rearrangement joins TRBV19 to TRBJ2-1; a weak D match, TRBD2 (6 bases). The CDR3 spans 20 residues. V was pared by 4 bases and J by 0 bases, with 25 bases between. CDR1 LNHDA and CDR2 SQIVND come from the germline V gene (reference sequence). This chain's CDR3 is CASSTSDFPSGPPSYNEQFF. As DNA, the CDR3 is TGTGCCAGTAGTACCTCGGACTTTCCCAGCGGGCCCCCCTCCTACAATGAGCAGTTCTTC. The full variable domain, in which reference TRBV19 and TRBJ2-1 provide the parts outside the CDR3, is DGGITQSPKYLFRKEGQNVTLSCEQNLNHDAMYWYRQDPGQGLRLIYYSQIVNDFQKGDIAEGYSVSREKKESFPLTVTSAQKNPTAFYLCASSTSDFPSGPPSYNEQFFGPGTRLTVL.

The rearrangement uses TRBV15 and TRBJ1-1, with no clear D. V was clipped by 5 bases and J by 5 bases, with 9 bases between them. The CDR3 contains 12 residues. Germline loops: CDR1 LNHNV, CDR2 YYDKDF (reference sequence). CDR3 amino acids: CATSLGGTEAFF. The CDR3 DNA sequence: TGTGCCACCAGCTTAGGAGGAACTGAAGCTTTCTTT.